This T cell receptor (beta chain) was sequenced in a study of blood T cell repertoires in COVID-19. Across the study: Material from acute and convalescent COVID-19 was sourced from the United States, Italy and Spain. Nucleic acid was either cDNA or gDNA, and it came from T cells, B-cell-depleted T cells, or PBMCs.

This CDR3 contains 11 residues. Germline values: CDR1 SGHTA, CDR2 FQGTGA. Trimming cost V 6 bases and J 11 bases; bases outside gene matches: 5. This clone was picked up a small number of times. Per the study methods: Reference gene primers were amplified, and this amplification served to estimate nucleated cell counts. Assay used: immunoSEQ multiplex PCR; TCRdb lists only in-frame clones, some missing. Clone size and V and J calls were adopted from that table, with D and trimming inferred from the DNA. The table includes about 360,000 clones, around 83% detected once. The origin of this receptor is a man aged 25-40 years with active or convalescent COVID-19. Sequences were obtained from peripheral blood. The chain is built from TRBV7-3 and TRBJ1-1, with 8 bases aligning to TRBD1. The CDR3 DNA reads TGTGCCAGCAGACAAACAGGGGGGGCTTTCTTT. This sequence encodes CASRQTGGAFF.